One sample yielded the 20 T cell receptor beta chains listed below, sequenced in a study of brain T cells in children with intractable seizures (dated by TCRdb to the early 2020s). The library was generated by the immunoSEQ multiplex PCR assay. Imported from immuneACCESS, the table was reduced by TCRdb to in-frame sequences with V and J called. These copies leave out some clones; in studies compared against another copy, an unresolved V gene accounts for under half, and the cause of the remainder is not known. Here the sample has roughly 80,000 clones; around 93% occur a single time. Clones ranked in the top ten supply around 1.4% of the sample. The time point label of this sample denotes: resected brain tissue, or blood drawn just prior to surgery. The sequences come from peripheral blood, collected at surgery. These receptors originate from a boy under two years old with tuberous sclerosis and intractable seizures.

This rearrangement joins TRBV24-1 to TRBJ2-7; TRBD1 aligns across 9 bases. The CDR3 runs 14 residues. CDR1 is KGHDR and CDR2 is SFDVKD in the germline V gene. V trimming: 4 bases; J trimming: 4 bases; junction bases outside the gene matches: 4. Here the CDR3 reads CATSETGGRYEQYF. In nucleotides, the CDR3 is TGTGCCACCAGTGAGACAGGGGGTCGGTACGAGCAGTACTTC.

The rearrangement joins TRBV7-9 to TRBJ1-3; D remains unclear. The V gene's germline CDR1 is SEHNR and CDR2 FQNEAQ (reference sequence). CDR3 length: 12 residues. Trimming removed 6 bases at V and 1 base at J, with 4 bases between. The CDR3 is CASRQSGNTIYF. CDR3 DNA: TGTGCCAGCAGACAGTCTGGAAACACCATATATTTT.

This chain uses TRBV4-2 with TRBJ1-1; D is undetermined. This CDR3 spans 16 amino acids. The V and J ends lost 4 bases and 3 bases respectively, with 18 bases between them. Germline assignment: CDR1 LGHNA and CDR2 YNFKEQ. The CDR3 spells CASSLKWAGEYTEAFF. DNA of the CDR3: TGTGCCAGCAGCCTGAAGTGGGCAGGTGAATACACTGAAGCTTTCTTT.

The chain has TRBV30 and TRBJ1-2; D not certain. This CDR3 spans 15 amino acids. Germline V CDR1 and CDR2: GTSNPN, SVGIG (reference sequence). Between the trimmed V and J ends, which lost 5 bases and 3 bases, there was a span of 19 bases. The CDR3 is CAWSIPVIPYYGYTF. DNA of the CDR3: TGTGCCTGGTCGATACCAGTCATACCATACTATGGCTACACCTTC.

Details on this clone: At one of its ends the junction is not consistent with the germline gene, which may arise from a read error. J is TRBJ1-1 and V is TRBV4-1; the D gene is possibly TRBD1 (5 bases). This CDR3 has 11 residues. Germline CDR1 MGHRA, CDR2 YSYEKL. The CDR3 protein is CASSQDGARDF. CDR3 nucleotide sequence: TGCGCCAGCAGCCAAGATGGGGCACGGGACTTT.

This chain connects TRBV4-2 to TRBJ2-7; D remains ambiguous. Germline V gene lookup returns CDR1 LGHNA and CDR2 YNFKEQ. The CDR3 runs to 11 residues. V dropped 4 bases and J dropped 4 bases, with 5 bases sitting between them. CDR3: CASSRPYEQYF. CDR3 bases: TGTGCCAGCAGCCGACCTTACGAGCAGTACTTC.

The rearrangement joins TRBV6-4 to TRBJ2-3; 8 bases align to TRBD2. The CDR3 consists of 15 residues. V shed 3 bases, J shed 2 bases, and the junction held 4 bases outside the gene matches. Germline V lookup: CDR1 MRHNA, CDR2 SNTAGT. The CDR3 loop reads CASSERGGFTDTQYF. The DNA for the CDR3 is TGTGCCAGCAGTGAACGGGGGGGGTTCACAGATACGCAGTATTTT.

In its sample, this clone was seen once. This chain links TRBV15 with TRBJ1-4; 7 bases map to TRBD1. After removal of 5 bases from V and 7 bases from J, the junction contained 7 bases not matched to a gene. The CDR3 has 14 residues. Germline loops: CDR1 LNHNV, CDR2 YYDKDF (reference sequence). CDR3 region: CATSPRPGGEKLFF. As DNA, the CDR3 is TGTGCCACCAGCCCCCGGCCAGGGGGTGAAAAACTGTTTTTT.

The chain has TRBV7-3 and TRBJ2-2; D is uncertain. The CDR3 extends over 15 amino acids. Germline V lookup: CDR1 SGHTA, CDR2 FQGTGA. V lost 5 bases to trimming and J lost 2 bases, with 12 bases between them. For the CDR3, the DNA is TGTGCCAGCAGCCCAATTGGGCTTAACACCGGGGAGCTGTTTTTT. It yields the protein CASSPIGLNTGELFF.

The chain links TRBV4-1 to TRBJ1-6; TRBD1 matches at 7 bases. Germline loops: CDR1 MGHRA, CDR2 YSYEKL. The V segment lost 3 bases and the J segment 6 bases; nucleotides outside the gene matches: 8. The CDR3 consists of 16 residues. Written as DNA, the CDR3 is TGCGCCAGCAGCCATCATGGACAGGAGATTAATTCACCCCTCCACTTT. Its protein is CASSHHGQEINSPLHF.

The chain recombines TRBV6-5 with TRBJ2-1; TRBD1 agrees at 7 bases. Germline V CDR1 and CDR2: MNHEY, SVGAGI. This CDR3 has 12 amino acids. V gave up 6 bases and J gave up 7 bases; unmatched junction bases: 3. The CDR3 coding sequence is TGTGCCAGCAGAACAGGGGAGAATGAGCAGTTCTTC. Translating it yields CASRTGENEQFF.

CDR3 region: CAWGSGDTDTQYF. As DNA, the CDR3 is TGTGCCTGGGGTTCGGGTGACACAGATACGCAGTATTTT. The V call is TRBV30, the J call TRBJ2-3; no clear D. This CDR3 spans 13 amino acids. Looked up from germline, CDR1 is GTSNPN and CDR2 is SVGIG (reference sequence). V lost 5 bases to trimming and J lost 2 bases, with 11 bases between them.

The V gene is TRBV5-1, the J gene TRBJ2-3; D is undetermined. Germline lookup yields CDR1 SGHRS and CDR2 YFSETQ. V gave up 6 bases and J gave up 6 bases, with 8 bases separating them. The CDR3 sequence is 11 residues long. The CDR3 region has the DNA TGCGCCAGCACCCTGGGGGATACGCAGTATTTT. This gives the protein CASTLGDTQYF.

V is TRBV2 and J is TRBJ2-4; tentative D call: TRBD1 (6 bases). There are 14 residues in the CDR3. Germline lookup yields CDR1 SNHLY and CDR2 FYNNEI. The germline V and J ends were trimmed by 6 bases and 5 bases, with 14 bases remaining between them. CDR3 DNA sequence: TGTGCCAGCAGGGTACAGGGTTGGGAAAACATTCAGTACTTC. Encoded protein: CASRVQGWENIQYF. Full variable domain (missing parts from reference TRBV2 and TRBJ2-4): EPEVTQTPSHQVTQMGQEVILRCVPISNHLYFYWYRQILGQKVEFLVSFYNNEISEKSEIFDDQFSVERPDGSNFTLKIRSTKLEDSAMYFCASRVQGWENIQYFGAGTRLSVL.

This chain's CDR3 is CAWSPGTSLYEQYF. CDR3 coding DNA: TGTGCCTGGAGTCCAGGGACTAGCCTCTACGAGCAGTACTTC. The chain has TRBV30 and TRBJ2-7, with TRBD2 identical over 9 bases. Per the germline V gene, CDR1 is GTSNPN and CDR2 is SVGIG (reference sequence). CDR3 length: 14 residues. V shed 2 bases, J shed 3 bases, and the junction held 5 bases outside the gene matches.

As concerns this clone: The junction departs from the called germline gene at one end, perhaps through a read error. The genes are TRBV7-7 and TRBJ2-7; D is uncertain. The CDR3 spans 11 residues. Looked up from germline, CDR1 is SSHAT and CDR2 is FNYEAQ (reference sequence). The CDR3 DNA follows: TGTGCTAGCAGCTTAGGCCCCGAACAGTACTTC. Translation gives CASSLGPEQYF.

The sample holds one count of this clone. The chain has TRBV4-2 and TRBJ2-7, with 9 bases that match TRBD2. The V and J ends lost 0 bases and 0 bases, in that order; junction bases with no gene match: 3. The germline V gene has CDR1 LGHNA and CDR2 YNFKEQ. There are 16 residues in the CDR3. The CDR3 DNA follows: TGTGCCAGCAGCCAAGAGGTAGCGGGAGCCTCCTACGAGCAGTACTTC. Translated, it gives CASSQEVAGASYEQYF.

The V and J genes are TRBV27 and TRBJ2-3; TRBD1 is a possible D gene (6 bases). Trimming left V 2 bases short and J 6 bases short, with 9 bases between. Germline loops: CDR1 MNHEY, CDR2 SMNVEV (reference sequence). The CDR3 has 13 amino acids. As DNA, the CDR3 is TGTGCCAGCAGTTTAGCAGGGGAGGATACGCAGTATTTT. This translates into CASSLAGEDTQYF.

V and J are TRBV20-1 and TRBJ2-1; TRBD2 might be the D (5 bases). In germline, CDR1 is DFQATT, CDR2 SNEGSKA (reference sequence). This CDR3 is 10 amino acids long. Trimming removed 6 bases at V and 7 bases at J, with 7 bases between. This CDR3 reads CSAGGNEQFF. Written as DNA, the CDR3 is TGCAGTGCCGGCGGGAATGAGCAGTTCTTC.

The V gene is TRBV29-1, the J gene TRBJ1-2; weak D call: TRBD1 (6 bases). The CDR3 runs to 11 residues. The V and J ends lost 4 bases and 3 bases respectively, with 6 bases between them. CDR1 and CDR2 (germline): SQVTM, ANQGSEA. The CDR3 protein is CSVGTDYGYTF. The CDR3 DNA is TGCAGCGTTGGGACAGACTATGGCTACACCTTC.